Listed below are T cell receptor beta chains from one sample, sequenced in a study of cytotoxic CD8 clonotypes in ibrutinib-treated CLL. Assay used: immunoSEQ multiplex PCR; TCRdb lists only in-frame clones, some missing. The repertoire holds 160,000 or so clones, with about 80% as singletons. The specimen was PBMCs, collected after 12 months of ibrutinib treatment. Every receptor here comes from a human donor with chronic lymphocytic leukemia. Each CDR3 is given with its conserved first and last residue. A D gene is named only where the DNA matches it firmly. The listing skips clone size in some rows; elsewhere it reads once, few, many or a size class.

CDR3 DNA,CDR3 protein,D gene,J gene,V gene,clone size
TGTGCCAGCAGCTATGCCGGGACAGGGAACTCACCCCTCCACTTT,CASSYAGTGNSPLHF,TRBD1,TRBJ1-6,TRBV5-4,NA
TGTGCCAGCAGCTTAAAATGGGTGGGCTCCTACAATGAGCAGTTCTTC,CASSLKWVGSYNEQFF,NA,TRBJ2-1,TRBV13,NA
TGTGCCAGCAGTGCGAGGGAGGGAAACACCATATATTTT,CASSAREGNTIYF,NA,TRBJ1-3,TRBV6-1,once
TGTTTGGCGGGAGGGCCCCTCCCGAACGGGGAGCTGTTTTTT,CLAGGPLPNGELFF,TRBD2,TRBJ2-2,TRBV7-9,once
TGTGCCAGCAGCCTGGGGGCGGCTGGAAACACCATATATTTT,CASSLGAAGNTIYF,NA,TRBJ1-3,TRBV5-8,NA
TGTGCCAGCAGCTCGTATTATAGCACAGATACGCAGTATTTT,CASSSYYSTDTQYF,NA,TRBJ2-3,TRBV7-3,NA
TGTGCCAGCAGCTCCTCCCCGGGACAGGGGTTATTTTTT,CASSSSPGQGLFF,TRBD1,TRBJ1-4,TRBV6-1,NA
TGTGCCAGCAGCTTTCGGGGGGCAGGGGAGACCCAGTACTTC,CASSFRGAGETQYF,NA,TRBJ2-5,TRBV5-4,NA
TGTGCCAGCAGCAAAGCGCCCGGAACAGATCAGAATAGCAATCAGCCCCAGCATTTT,CASSKAPGTDQNSNQPQHF,NA,TRBJ1-5,TRBV21-1,NA
TGTGCCAGCAGCCAATCTCGGGGCGCCGTAGCCTACAATGAGCAGTTCTTC,CASSQSRGAVAYNEQFF,NA,TRBJ2-1,TRBV11-3,NA
TGTGCCAGCAGTCGACAGAGGGCAGTAAATAGCAATCAGCCCCAGCATTTT,CASSRQRAVNSNQPQHF,NA,TRBJ1-5,TRBV7-2,NA
TGTGCCAGCAGCAACCAACCTAGTAGCACAGATACGCAGTATTTT,CASSNQPSSTDTQYF,NA,TRBJ2-3,TRBV7-7,once
TGCGCCAGCAGCCAAGAGCGAGTTGACAGGTCAGGGGAAAAACTGTTTTTT,CASSQERVDRSGEKLFF,NA,TRBJ1-4,TRBV4-1,NA
TGTGCCAGCAGCACGGCCGGGACTAGCGGGAGAGATACGCAGTATTTT,CASSTAGTSGRDTQYF,TRBD2,TRBJ2-3,TRBV7-2,NA
TGTGCCAGCAGCTCAGGGATAATCTATGGCTACACCTTC,CASSSGIIYGYTF,NA,TRBJ1-2,TRBV7-4,NA
TGTGCCAGCAGTTTTGGCAGAAATAGCAATCAGCCCCAGCATTTT,CASSFGRNSNQPQHF,NA,TRBJ1-5,TRBV27,once
TGTGCCAGCAGTGAAGAAGGGACAGTGACAGATACGCAGTATTTT,CASSEEGTVTDTQYF,TRBD1,TRBJ2-3,TRBV2,few
TGTGCCGCCCGCTCGTGGGATAATTCACCCCTCCACTTT,CAARSWDNSPLHF,NA,TRBJ1-6,TRBV7-3,once
TGCGCCAGCAGCCAAGATCTCCCCAGGGGCGACAATGAGCAGTTCTTC,CASSQDLPRGDNEQFF,NA,TRBJ2-1,TRBV4-3,once
TGTGCCAGCAGTCCCCTGACAGTTGGGAACACTGAAGCTTTCTTT,CASSPLTVGNTEAFF,NA,TRBJ1-1,TRBV27,NA
TGTGCCAGCAGTTACATTCGGGGGGCGGAAGGCTACACCTTC,CASSYIRGAEGYTF,NA,TRBJ1-2,TRBV6-6,NA
TGTGCCAGCAGTCGTTTTAGAGATCAGCCCCAGCATTTT,CASSRFRDQPQHF,NA,TRBJ1-5,TRBV7-2,NA
TGTGCCAGCAGCCCCACGGGACTAGCGGGGATTTACAATGAGCAGTTCTTC,CASSPTGLAGIYNEQFF,TRBD2,TRBJ2-1,TRBV7-2,NA
TGTGCCAGCAGTGAAGCAGGCTACGGCGAGCAGTACTTC,CASSEAGYGEQYF,NA,TRBJ2-7,TRBV2,once
TGTGCCAGCAGCCTTCAGGGAGAGCAGTACTTC,CASSLQGEQYF,NA,TRBJ2-7,TRBV14,NA
TGCGCCAGCAGCTCCGGGACTAGCGGTTACGAGCAGTACTTC,CASSSGTSGYEQYF,TRBD2,TRBJ2-7,TRBV5-1,NA
TGTGCCAGCAGCTTAGATGGGGGCAGGGGGAGCAATCAGCCCCAGCATTTT,CASSLDGGRGSNQPQHF,TRBD1,TRBJ1-5,TRBV11-2,NA
TGTGCCAGCATCCCTCGGGGGCGAGCCACCGGGGAGCTGTTTTTT,CASIPRGRATGELFF,NA,TRBJ2-2,TRBV7-9,NA
TGTGCCATCAGTGCGGGACAGGGTGGTGAAAAACTGTTTTTT,CAISAGQGGEKLFF,TRBD1,TRBJ1-4,TRBV10-3,NA
TGTGCCAGCAGCTTGTGGGACAGGAGTTTTAGCACAGATACGCAGTATTTT,CASSLWDRSFSTDTQYF,TRBD1,TRBJ2-3,TRBV5-6,NA
TGTGCCAGCAGCTTGATGGGGGGGGGACGTCTCAATCAGCCCCAGCATTTT,CASSLMGGGRLNQPQHF,NA,TRBJ1-5,TRBV5-4,NA
TGTGCCAGCAGCCCTGGAGAGGCAGGAAGCTGGAACACTGAAGCTTTCTTT,CASSPGEAGSWNTEAFF,NA,TRBJ1-1,TRBV7-9,NA
TGTGCCAGTCGAGTTCCGACTAGCGGGGGGCACACCGGGGAGCTGTTTTTT,CASRVPTSGGHTGELFF,TRBD2,TRBJ2-2,TRBV27,NA
TGTGCCAGCAGTTTAGGGGGGGGGACCCAGTACTTC,CASSLGGGTQYF,TRBD2,TRBJ2-5,TRBV27,NA
TGTGCCAGCAGTTTGCCTCTTGGAGGGCAGCCCCAGCATTTT,CASSLPLGGQPQHF,NA,TRBJ1-5,TRBV28,few
TGTGCCAGTAGTACCGGACAGGGGGTTTTAGCGGATACGCAGTATTTT,CASSTGQGVLADTQYF,TRBD1,TRBJ2-3,TRBV19,NA
TGCGCCAGCAGCCCTCAGCTAAGGGAGGCTGGGGGGATGAACACTGAAGCTTTCTTT,CASSPQLREAGGMNTEAFF,NA,TRBJ1-1,TRBV4-3,NA
TGTGCCAGCAGTGTAGGTCCATCGGGGCAGTACTTC,CASSVGPSGQYF,NA,TRBJ2-5,TRBV2,NA
TGTGCCAGCAGCGAGAGGGCCTACTCCTACGAGCAGTACTTC,CASSERAYSYEQYF,NA,TRBJ2-7,TRBV9,NA
TGCAGTGTCACCCGGGACGAGGGACAGCCCCAGCATTTT,CSVTRDEGQPQHF,NA,TRBJ1-5,TRBV29-1,NA
TGTGCCAGCAGCTTGGGATCGACAGGCTTGTCTAACTATGGCTACACCTTC,CASSLGSTGLSNYGYTF,NA,TRBJ1-2,TRBV5-6,few
TGTGCCAGCACCGGGGGGACGGGCACTGAAGCTTTCTTT,CASTGGTGTEAFF,NA,TRBJ1-1,TRBV4-2,NA
TGTGCCAGCAGCTTGGGACTAGGAGGGGTGGATACGCAGTATTTT,CASSLGLGGVDTQYF,NA,TRBJ2-3,TRBV5-5,NA
TGTGCCAGCAATATTTTGGTCGAGACGGCCGCGCCAAACTATGGCTACACCTTC,CASNILVETAAPNYGYTF,NA,TRBJ1-2,TRBV28,NA
TGTGCCAGCAGCCTTTCCCCACCTAGCGGGAGGGCCCGGGATAGTGAGCAGTTCTTC,CASSLSPPSGRARDSEQFF,TRBD2,TRBJ2-1,TRBV13,NA
TGTGCCAGTAGTATGTCTAGCGGACGGGTAGAGACCCAGTACTTC,CASSMSSGRVETQYF,TRBD2,TRBJ2-5,TRBV19,NA
TGTGCCAGTAGTTCTGGCCAGGACCACTACGAGCAGTACTTC,CASSSGQDHYEQYF,NA,TRBJ2-7,TRBV19,few
TGTGCCAGTAGTAAGGACAGGGTCTTGGCGGAAAAACTGTTTTTT,CASSKDRVLAEKLFF,TRBD1,TRBJ1-4,TRBV19,NA
TGTGCCAGCAGCTTTGGCAGGGGCAATGAAGCTTTCTTT,CASSFGRGNEAFF,NA,TRBJ1-1,TRBV7-8,NA
TGTGCCAGCAGCCTAACGAATGAGCAGTTCTTC,CASSLTNEQFF,NA,TRBJ2-1,TRBV9,NA
TGTGCCTGGAGTGTAAGGAGGGGCGCCGGTGAAAAACTGTTTTTT,CAWSVRRGAGEKLFF,NA,TRBJ1-4,TRBV30,NA
TGTGCCAGCAGCCCGAGAGGGAACACTGAAGCTTTCTTT,CASSPRGNTEAFF,NA,TRBJ1-1,TRBV11-3,NA